The rows below give T cell receptor beta chains drawn from one sample of a study of spatial heterogeneity in lung cancer. Each CDR3 protein is one row after TCRdb ran MiXCR on the 5' RACE reads. Altogether around 110,000 distinct CDR3 sequences are present, 12% being singletons, with the ten largest covering approximately 15%. Material: PBMCs, obtained at follow-up. These receptors were collected from a male donor with early-stage non-small cell lung cancer. The CDR3 runs from the conserved cysteine through the conserved F or W. The order of the fields is CDR3 length, V gene, D gene, CDR3 protein. The D gene is left open where the match is weak.

14 TRBV20-1 . CSAITGGGRSPLHF
14 TRBV20-1 TRBD1 CSAIAGQPNQPQHF
16 TRBV20-1 TRBD2 CSARAPRGRGAGELFF
16 TRBV4-3 . CASSQEVNRFTDTQYF
13 TRBV7-9 . CASSFTGAGELFF
14 TRBV29-1 . CSGQEQRLADTQYF
15 TRBV5-1 . CASSLVAQGSQPQHF
13 TRBV7-8 . CASSSYAGDGYTF
14 TRBV6-5 TRBD2 CASSYLAGDNEQFF
15 TRBV24-1 TRBD2 CATTPTSPNTGELFF
14 TRBV12-3/TRBV12-4 . CASSYTDSNQPQHF
15 TRBV6-4 . CASSDRGHSTDTQYF
14 TRBV3-1 TRBD2 CASSQGTSGDTQYF
13 TRBV6-2/TRBV6-3 . CASSWASYNEQFF
17 TRBV7-2 TRBD2 CASSLVFLAGYQETQYF
13 TRBV6-2/TRBV6-3 . CASSFPTNTEAFF
13 TRBV10-3 . CAITGQSNQPQHF
15 TRBV28 . CASSLEGIGNTEAFF
16 TRBV11-1 . CASSLPGVTSYNEQFF
14 TRBV6-1 TRBD2 CASLPGLVKGEQFF
15 TRBV28 . CASRSTNNPNEKLFF
11 TRBV7-9 . CASSFTDTQYF
15 TRBV11-1 . CASSSRTGAQETQYF
15 TRBV28 TRBD1 CASSPGTGGAGEQYF